This T cell receptor (beta chain) was identified during a study of T cells in Graves' hyperthyroidism and ophthalmopathy. RNA transcripts served as the template for amplifying TCR beta CDR3 regions. The study used the HTBI primer set for a first-round RT-PCR of the TCR CDR3. One entry per CDR3 protein results from TCRdb running MiXCR on the multiplex PCR reads. The sample holds approximately 400,000 distinct CDR3 sequences, around 15% seen once. The table lists this clonotype with a few counts. CDR3 length: 13 residues. The ends lost 7 bases at V and 1 base at J; junction bases unmatched: 2. The V gene's germline CDR1 is GTSNPN and CDR2 SVGIG (reference sequence).

The sequenced sample consisted of blood. This sequence joins TRBV30 and TRBJ2-2, with 8 positions matching TRBD2. The receptor comes from a man between 45 and 60 years old with Graves' ophthalmopathy. CDR3 in amino acids: CAFSGKNTGELFF. In DNA form, the CDR3 reads TGTGCCTTTAGCGGGAAGAACACCGGGGAGCTGTTTTTT.